This T cell receptor (beta chain) is drawn from a study of regulatory T cells in long-lasting Graves disease. Germline-derived CDR1 and CDR2 are SGHRS and YFSETQ. V dropped 0 bases and J dropped 3 bases, with 7 bases sitting between them. CDR3 size: 15 residues. The time point is: newly diagnosed GD, antithyroid drugs for less than 3 months. The TCR library was prepared using RNA isolated from PBMCs. In Xi'an, China, an endocrinology department was the source of patients. Researchers made TCR beta libraries by using iRepertoire HTBI primers and running Arm-PCR on CDR3 regions. One entry per CDR3 protein results from TCRdb running MiXCR on the multiplex PCR reads. The table lists about 400,000 distinct CDR3 sequences, about 15% of them singletons. Study observations and caveats: TRBV28, TRBJ1-2 and TRBJ2-5 emerged as the favored segments in persistent disease.

As for this clonotype: No antigen is known for it.

These data were also reused for a study on T cells in Graves' hyperthyroidism and ophthalmopathy. That work adds: Among clonotypes expanded in thyroid above 0.001, most were also found in blood. Using 13 V-J features, a model discriminated ophthalmopathy from stable hyperthyroidism.

This receptor was obtained from a woman between 35 and 50 years old with Graves disease. Sample: peripheral blood mononuclear cells (PBMCs), taken at new diagnosis, from a patient treated with antithyroid drugs. J is TRBJ2-6 and V is TRBV5-1; D may be TRBD2 (5 bases). As DNA, the CDR3 is TGCGCCAGCAGCTTGGACGGACTTGGGGCCAACGTCCTGACTTTC. As protein: CASSLDGLGANVLTF.